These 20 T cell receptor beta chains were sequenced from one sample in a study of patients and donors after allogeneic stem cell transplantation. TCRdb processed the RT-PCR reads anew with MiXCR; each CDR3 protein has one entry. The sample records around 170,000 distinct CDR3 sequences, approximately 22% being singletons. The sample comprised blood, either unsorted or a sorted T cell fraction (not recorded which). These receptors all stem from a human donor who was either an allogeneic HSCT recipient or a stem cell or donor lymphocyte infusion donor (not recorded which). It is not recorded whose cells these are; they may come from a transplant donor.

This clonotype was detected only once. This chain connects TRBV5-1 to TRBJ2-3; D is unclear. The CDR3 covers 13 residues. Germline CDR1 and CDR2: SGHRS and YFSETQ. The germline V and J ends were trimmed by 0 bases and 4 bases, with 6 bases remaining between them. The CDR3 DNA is TGCGCCAGCAGCTTGGAATCGGCAGATACGCAGTATTTT. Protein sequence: CASSLESADTQYF.

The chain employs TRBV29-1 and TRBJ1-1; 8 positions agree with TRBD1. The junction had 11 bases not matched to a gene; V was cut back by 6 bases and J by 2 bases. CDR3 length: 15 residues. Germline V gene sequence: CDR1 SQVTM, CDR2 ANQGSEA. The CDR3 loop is CSVVGDTGGNTEAFF. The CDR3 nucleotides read TGCAGCGTAGTGGGGGATACAGGGGGTAACACTGAAGCTTTCTTT.

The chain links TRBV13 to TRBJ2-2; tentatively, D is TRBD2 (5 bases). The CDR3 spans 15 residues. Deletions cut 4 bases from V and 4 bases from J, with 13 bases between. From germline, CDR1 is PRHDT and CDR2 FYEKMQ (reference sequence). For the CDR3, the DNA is TGTGCCAGCAGCTCGGGGTGGAAGTTCACCGGGGAGCTGTTTTTT. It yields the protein CASSSGWKFTGELFF.

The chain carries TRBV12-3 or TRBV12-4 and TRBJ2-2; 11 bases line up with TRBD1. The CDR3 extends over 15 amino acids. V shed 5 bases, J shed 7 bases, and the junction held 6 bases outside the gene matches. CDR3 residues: CASSIPGQGVGELFF. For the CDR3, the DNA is TGTGCCAGCAGTATTCCGGGACAGGGGGTCGGGGAGCTGTTTTTT.

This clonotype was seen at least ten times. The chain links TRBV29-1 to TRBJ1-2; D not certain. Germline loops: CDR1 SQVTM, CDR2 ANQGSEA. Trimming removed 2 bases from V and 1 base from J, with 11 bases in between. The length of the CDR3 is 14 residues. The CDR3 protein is CSVETRNLNYGYTF. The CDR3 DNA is TGCAGCGTTGAAACCAGGAACCTTAACTATGGCTACACCTTC.

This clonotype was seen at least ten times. The CDR3 spells CASSSLGQGNQPQHF. The CDR3 DNA sequence: TGTGCCAGCAGTTCCCTGGGACAGGGCAATCAGCCCCAGCATTTT. This chain joins TRBV6-2 or TRBV6-3 and TRBJ1-5, with 8 bases identical to TRBD1. This CDR3 is 15 amino acids long. Germline assignment: CDR1 MNHEY and CDR2 SVGEGT. With 4 bases clipped from V and 2 bases from J, the junction kept 4 bases outside the gene matches.

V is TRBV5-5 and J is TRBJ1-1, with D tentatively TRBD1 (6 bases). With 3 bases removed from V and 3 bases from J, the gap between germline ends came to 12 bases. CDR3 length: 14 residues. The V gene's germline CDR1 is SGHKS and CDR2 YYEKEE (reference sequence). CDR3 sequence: CASSYWGRDTEAFF. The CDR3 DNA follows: TGTGCCAGCAGCTATTGGGGGCGGGACACTGAAGCTTTCTTT.

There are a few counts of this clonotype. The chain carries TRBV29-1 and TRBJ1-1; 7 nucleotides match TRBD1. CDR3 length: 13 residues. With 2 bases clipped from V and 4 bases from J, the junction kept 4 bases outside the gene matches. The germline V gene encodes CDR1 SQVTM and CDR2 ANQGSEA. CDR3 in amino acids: CSVEMQGGTEAFF. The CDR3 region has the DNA TGCAGCGTTGAAATGCAGGGGGGCACTGAAGCTTTCTTT.

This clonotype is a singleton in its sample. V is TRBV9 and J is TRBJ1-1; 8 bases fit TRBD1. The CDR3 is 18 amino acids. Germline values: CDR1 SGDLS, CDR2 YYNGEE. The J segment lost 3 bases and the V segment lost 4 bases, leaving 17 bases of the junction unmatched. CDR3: CASSLTGTGITRYTEAFF. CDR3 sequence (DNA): TGTGCCAGCAGCCTAACCGGGACAGGCATCACGAGGTACACTGAAGCTTTCTTT.

CDR3 nucleotide sequence: TGTGCTAGTGGTTTGGCCCAGCGGGGAGGTGAGCAGTTCTTC. This encodes CASGLAQRGGEQFF. The chain links TRBV12-5 to TRBJ2-1, with TRBD2 matching over 7 bases. Germline CDR1 is LGHNT and CDR2 is FRNRAP. The J segment lost 9 bases and the V segment lost 1 base, leaving 6 bases of the junction unmatched. The CDR3 sequence is 14 residues long.

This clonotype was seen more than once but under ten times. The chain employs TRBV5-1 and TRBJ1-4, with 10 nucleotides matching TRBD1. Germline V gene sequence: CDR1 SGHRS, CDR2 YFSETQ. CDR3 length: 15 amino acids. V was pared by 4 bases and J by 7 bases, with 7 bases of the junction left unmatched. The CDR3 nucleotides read TGCGCCAGCAGCGGGACAGGGGAGACGGCTGAAAAACTGTTTTTT. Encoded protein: CASSGTGETAEKLFF.

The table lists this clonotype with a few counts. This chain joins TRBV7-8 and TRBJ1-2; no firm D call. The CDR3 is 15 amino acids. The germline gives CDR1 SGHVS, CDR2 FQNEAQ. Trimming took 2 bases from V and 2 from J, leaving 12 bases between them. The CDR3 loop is CASSLMSRANYGYTF. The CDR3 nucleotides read TGTGCCAGCAGCTTAATGTCGCGAGCGAACTATGGCTACACCTTC.

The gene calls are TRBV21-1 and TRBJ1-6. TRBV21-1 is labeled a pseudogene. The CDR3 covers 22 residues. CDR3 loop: CASSPSRGRLLKSGSYNSPLHF. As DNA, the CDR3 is TGTGCCAGCAGCCCCTCGCGGGGTAGGCTACTTAAAAGTGGCTCCTATAATTCACCCCTCCACTTT.

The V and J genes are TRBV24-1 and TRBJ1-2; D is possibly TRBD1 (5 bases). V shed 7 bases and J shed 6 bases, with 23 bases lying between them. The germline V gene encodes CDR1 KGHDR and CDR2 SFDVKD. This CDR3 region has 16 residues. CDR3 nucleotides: TGTGCCACCAGCCCAGACGGGACTCTTGCGGGGGATGGCTACACCTTC. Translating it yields CATSPDGTLAGDGYTF.

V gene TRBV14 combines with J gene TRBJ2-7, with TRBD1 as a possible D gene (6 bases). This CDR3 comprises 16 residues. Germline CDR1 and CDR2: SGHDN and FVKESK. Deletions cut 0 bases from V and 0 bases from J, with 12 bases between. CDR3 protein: CASSQENRDNSYEQYF. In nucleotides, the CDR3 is TGTGCCAGCAGCCAAGAAAACAGGGATAACTCCTACGAGCAGTACTTC.

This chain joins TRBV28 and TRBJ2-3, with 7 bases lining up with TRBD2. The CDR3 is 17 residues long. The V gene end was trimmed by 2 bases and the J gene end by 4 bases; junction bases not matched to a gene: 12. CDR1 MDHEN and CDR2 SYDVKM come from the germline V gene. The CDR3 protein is CASSLLAVTELADTQYF. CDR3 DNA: TGTGCCAGCAGTTTACTAGCGGTCACCGAATTGGCAGATACGCAGTATTTT.

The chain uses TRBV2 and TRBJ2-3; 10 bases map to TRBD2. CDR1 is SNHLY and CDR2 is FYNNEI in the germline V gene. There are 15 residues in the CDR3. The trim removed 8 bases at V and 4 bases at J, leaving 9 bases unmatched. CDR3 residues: CASPSGTSAADTQYF. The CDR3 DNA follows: TGTGCCAGCCCATCCGGGACTAGCGCCGCAGATACGCAGTATTTT.

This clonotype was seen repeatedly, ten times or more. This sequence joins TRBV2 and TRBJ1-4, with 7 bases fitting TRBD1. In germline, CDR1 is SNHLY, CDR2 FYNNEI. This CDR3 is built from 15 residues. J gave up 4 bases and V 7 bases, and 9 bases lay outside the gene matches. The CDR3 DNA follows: TGTGCCAGCACTATCGAAACAGGGGTTAATGAAAAACTGTTTTTT. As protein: CASTIETGVNEKLFF.

For the CDR3, the DNA is TGTGCCAGCAGCCCCCAGGGAATGTACAATGAGCAGTTCTTC. It specifies CASSPQGMYNEQFF. The genes are TRBV7-9 and TRBJ2-1, with a tentative D call TRBD1 (5 bases). The CDR3 is 14 residues long. V was cut by 5 bases and J by 4 bases, with 12 bases left in between. The germline gives CDR1 SEHNR, CDR2 FQNEAQ (reference sequence).

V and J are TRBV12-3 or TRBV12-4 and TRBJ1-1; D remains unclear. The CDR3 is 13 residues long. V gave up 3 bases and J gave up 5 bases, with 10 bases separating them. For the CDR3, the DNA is TGTGCCAGCAGTTTTGGGCTCCGTACTGAAGCTTTCTTT. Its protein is CASSFGLRTEAFF.